Each of the 21 T cell receptor beta chains below was sequenced from the same sample in a study of regulatory T cells in long-lasting Graves disease. As for time point: newly diagnosed GD, antithyroid drugs for less than 3 months. PBMCs were the source of the RNA used for TCR sequencing. CDR3 regions were amplified by Arm-PCR using iRepertoire HTBI primers to build TCR beta libraries. TCRdb analysed the multiplex PCR reads with MiXCR anew, one entry per CDR3 protein. The sample shows roughly 350,000 distinct CDR3 sequences, approximately 15% of them seen only once. This sample was shared with a second study, whose subject was T cells in Graves' hyperthyroidism and ophthalmopathy.

The source was peripheral blood mononuclear cells (PBMCs), collected at new diagnosis, from a patient treated with antithyroid drugs. The receptors stem from a man in his forties with Graves disease.

This clonotype occurred many times. The chain employs TRBV10-3 and TRBJ2-7; TRBD2 matches at 14 bases. Trimming removed 6 bases from V and 4 bases from J; junction bases left unmatched: 5. The CDR3 extends over 15 amino acids. The germline gives CDR1 ENHRY, CDR2 SYGVKD. The CDR3: CAIRPGTSGGYEQYF. DNA of the CDR3: TGTGCCATCAGGCCCGGGACTAGCGGGGGTTACGAGCAGTACTTC.

The gene calls are TRBV5-5 and TRBJ2-5, with 8 bases fitting TRBD1. V dropped 0 bases and J dropped 4; count of bases not matched to a gene: 5. The CDR3 is 15 residues long. CDR1 and CDR2 (germline): SGHKS, YYEKEE (reference sequence). CDR3 in amino acids: CASSLDPGTGETQYF. The CDR3 coding sequence is TGTGCCAGCAGCTTGGATCCAGGGACAGGAGAGACCCAGTACTTC.

A note on this clonotype: A much larger clone lies a single base off, so this may be a read error. The chain uses TRBV24-1 and TRBJ1-1, with D uncertain. Germline loops: CDR1 KGHDR, CDR2 SFDVKD. The CDR3 runs to 12 residues. The CDR3 spells CATSDLGTEASF. CDR3 nucleotides: TGTGCCACCAGTGATCTAGGCACTGAAGCTTCCTTT.

This clonotype was picked up many times. The J gene is TRBJ2-2, the V gene TRBV2; 10 nucleotides agree with TRBD1. The CDR3 is 15 residues long. Germline CDR1 reads SNHLY; CDR2 reads FYNNEI. The V and J ends lost 6 bases and 7 bases, in that order; junction bases with no gene match: 8. CDR3 loop: CASRGDRGLVGELFF. The CDR3, as DNA: TGTGCCAGCAGAGGTGACAGGGGGCTGGTCGGGGAGCTGTTTTTT.

Many counts were recorded for this clonotype. The chain is built from TRBV2 and TRBJ2-5; 7 nucleotides match TRBD1. Germline CDR1 is SNHLY and CDR2 is FYNNEI. The CDR3 length is 12 residues. Trimming removed 10 bases from V and 3 bases from J; junction bases left unmatched: 5. CDR3 nucleotide sequence: TGTGCCACCAACAGGGGAGAAGAGACCCAGTACTTC. Translating it yields CATNRGEETQYF.

The chain combines TRBV5-6 with TRBJ2-5; no clear D. The CDR3 covers 14 residues. V lost 0 bases to trimming and J lost 3 bases, with 9 bases between them. Germline V gene data show CDR1 as SGHDT and CDR2 as YYEEEE. The CDR3 loop is CASSLVQVEETQYF. The DNA for the CDR3 is TGTGCCAGCAGCTTGGTTCAAGTGGAAGAGACCCAGTACTTC.

The V call is TRBV29-1, the J call TRBJ2-5; TRBD1 is a possible D gene (6 bases). V was shortened by 8 bases and J by 5 bases, with 12 bases between the two germline ends. This CDR3 comprises 11 residues. Germline-derived CDR1 and CDR2 are SQVTM and ANQGSEA. CDR3 in amino acids: CSQEQGETQYF. CDR3 bases: TGCAGCCAAGAGCAGGGGGAGACCCAGTACTTC.

This clonotype was seen only a few times. J is TRBJ1-2 and V is TRBV5-1; D may be TRBD1 (6 bases). Germline-derived CDR1 and CDR2 are SGHRS and YFSETQ. The CDR3 totals 13 residues. Trimming stripped 3 bases from V and 8 bases from J, with 14 bases between. CDR3 sequence: CASSSEGVKGYTF. As DNA, the CDR3 is TGCGCCAGCAGCTCTGAGGGGGTGAAGGGCTACACCTTC.

At least ten counts were recorded for this clonotype. The chain combines TRBV11-1 with TRBJ2-5, with D maybe TRBD2 (5 bases). Germline assignment: CDR1 SGHAT and CDR2 FQDESV (reference sequence). This CDR3 region has 15 residues. With 2 bases removed from V and 2 bases from J, the gap between germline ends came to 12 bases. The DNA of the CDR3 is TGTGCCAGCAGCTTACGATCGACTACACAAGAGACCCAGTACTTC. This encodes CASSLRSTTQETQYF.

This clonotype was recorded many times. CDR3 in amino acids: CATSDLRRGNQETQYF. In DNA form, the CDR3 reads TGTGCCACCAGTGATTTGCGGAGGGGCAACCAAGAGACCCAGTACTTC. J is TRBJ2-5 and V is TRBV24-1, with D possibly being TRBD2 (6 bases). In germline, CDR1 is KGHDR, CDR2 SFDVKD. The CDR3 covers 16 residues. V was pared by 0 bases and J by 0 bases, with 10 bases between.

This clonotype was counted at least ten times. The chain combines TRBV2 with TRBJ2-7; TRBD2 might be the D (6 bases). CDR1 is SNHLY and CDR2 is FYNNEI in the germline V gene. The CDR3 has 14 amino acids. V was trimmed by 4 bases and J by 0 bases, leaving 10 bases between them. The CDR3 DNA follows: TGTGCCAGCAGTGTGGAGGGTTTCTCCTACGAGCAGTACTTC. Amino acids: CASSVEGFSYEQYF.

This clonotype was observed many times. This may be a read error: a much more frequent sequence differs by one nucleotide. J is TRBJ2-1 and V is TRBV30; 10 bases match TRBD2. Germline CDR1 GTSNPN, CDR2 SVGIG (reference sequence). V shed 3 bases and J 6 bases; nucleotides not matched to a gene: 11. This CDR3 has 16 residues. DNA of the CDR3: TGTGCCTGGAGCAGATTGGCTAGCGGGGGCCCCAATGAGCAGTTCTTC. Translation: CAWSRLASGGPNEQFF.

A few counts support this clonotype. The chain joins TRBV6-2 or TRBV6-3 to TRBJ2-3, with D possibly TRBD2 on 5 matching bases. Germline lookup yields CDR1 MNHEY and CDR2 SVGEGT. V was pared by 3 bases and J by 3 bases, with 13 bases between. The CDR3 length is 15 residues. The CDR3 DNA reads TGTGCCAGCAGTTATCGAGGGTTAGGGACAGATACGCAGTATTTT. This encodes CASSYRGLGTDTQYF.

This clonotype was seen a handful of times. The chain joins TRBV6-1 to TRBJ1-5; 10 bases match TRBD1. Unmatched junction bases numbered 13, after V lost 3 bases and J lost 5 bases. Germline V lookup: CDR1 MNHNS, CDR2 SASEGT. This CDR3 spans 18 amino acids. Here the CDR3 reads CASSDPSDRGEVYQPQHF. The CDR3 DNA is TGTGCCAGCAGTGATCCATCGGACAGGGGGGAAGTTTATCAGCCCCAGCATTTT.

With respect to this clonotype: One junction end disagrees with the germline gene, perhaps due to a read error. This chain links TRBV12-3 or TRBV12-4 with TRBJ2-5; no clear D. CDR3 length equals 13 residues. The CDR3 loop is CASTRTEQEAQYF. The CDR3 DNA sequence: TGTGCCAGCACCCGCACAGAACAAGAGGCCCAGTACTTC.

This clonotype appeared many times. V is TRBV10-3 and J is TRBJ2-1; 9 bases align to TRBD2. V gave up 4 bases and J gave up 5 bases; unmatched junction bases: 6. This CDR3 is 15 amino acids long. Germline V gene sequence: CDR1 ENHRY, CDR2 SYGVKD. The CDR3 region has the DNA TGTGCCATCAGTGTAGCGGGGGTGGCGAACAATGAGCAGTTCTTC. It is translated as CAISVAGVANNEQFF.

This clonotype has at least ten counts. The chain has TRBV3-1 and TRBJ2-7; D possibly uses TRBD1 or TRBD2 (7 bases each). The germline V and J ends were trimmed by 3 bases and 2 bases, with 17 bases remaining between them. Germline CDR1 and CDR2: LGHDT and YNNKEL (reference sequence). This CDR3 is built from 16 residues. The CDR3 DNA reads as TGTGCCAGCAGCCAGGAAAACAGGGGACTAACCTACGAGCAGTACTTC. Translated, it gives CASSQENRGLTYEQYF.

This sequence joins TRBV5-1 and TRBJ2-1; 12 bases fit TRBD1. Losses at the gene ends were 0 bases for V and 6 bases for J; bases not matched to a gene: 4. Per the germline V gene, CDR1 is SGHRS and CDR2 is YFSETQ. The CDR3 covers 16 residues. The CDR3 sequence: CASSLGDRGQRNEQFF. The CDR3 region has the DNA TGCGCCAGCAGCTTGGGGGACAGGGGGCAACGCAATGAGCAGTTCTTC.

This clonotype was counted many times. The chain recombines TRBV2 with TRBJ1-4, with a tentative D call TRBD1 (5 bases). Between the trimmed V and J ends, which lost 3 bases and 3 bases, there was a span of 20 bases. The CDR3 loop spans 18 amino acids. Germline V gives CDR1 SNHLY, CDR2 FYNNEI. CDR3 loop: CASSDWIGTTASNEKLFF. DNA for the CDR3: TGTGCCAGCAGTGATTGGATTGGGACGACCGCTTCTAATGAAAAACTGTTTTTT.

The chain is built from TRBV5-1 and TRBJ2-3; D could derive from TRBD1 or TRBD2 (5 bases each). V dropped 0 bases and J dropped 0 bases, with 8 bases sitting between them. From germline, CDR1 is SGHRS and CDR2 YFSETQ. The CDR3 totals 15 residues. CDR3 coding DNA: TGCGCCAGCAGCTTGGTTGGGGACAGCACAGATACGCAGTATTTT. This gives the protein CASSLVGDSTDTQYF.

This clonotype was counted a few times. This chain connects TRBV19 to TRBJ2-2, with a tentative D call TRBD1 (6 bases). V was trimmed by 5 bases and J by 0 bases, leaving 13 bases between them. CDR3 length: 16 residues. CDR1 and CDR2 from the germline V gene are LNHDA and SQIVND (reference sequence). CDR3 in amino acids: CASSPGHRTNTGELFF. The CDR3 nucleotides read TGTGCCAGTAGTCCGGGACACCGAACGAACACCGGGGAGCTGTTTTTT.